This T cell receptor (beta chain) was identified during a study of T cells in Graves' hyperthyroidism and ophthalmopathy. General study points: Most clonotypes expanded in the thyroid (above 0.001) were also present in blood. Ophthalmopathy was model-predicted a median roughly 6.2 months pre-onset.

Uncontrolled infections, other autoimmune diseases, pregnancy or lactation led to exclusion of patients. Clinical symptoms, serum thyroxine and TRAb, thyroid ultrasound and orbital computed tomography were used for the diagnoses. Using RNA transcripts as the source, TCR beta CDR3 regions were amplified. TCR CDR3 regions were first amplified by RT-PCR with HTBI primers. TCRdb redid the calling of the multiplex PCR reads with MiXCR, one entry per CDR3 protein. The profile shows hundreds of thousands of distinct CDR3 sequences, about 15% of them singletons. Ten or more counts support this clonotype. No antigen is known for it. V lost 7 bases and J 4 bases, leaving 11 bases between the germline ends. The CDR3 is 12 residues long. The germline gives CDR1 DFQATT, CDR2 SNEGSKA (reference sequence).

The TCR originated in a woman aged 18-29 years with Graves' hyperthyroidism. This chain connects TRBV20-1 to TRBJ1-5; D unresolved. Specimen: blood. CDR3 protein: CSGLRGNQPQHF. The CDR3 DNA reads as TGCAGTGGTTTACGGGGTAATCAGCCCCAGCATTTT.